Listed below are T cell receptor beta chains from one sample, sequenced in a study of spatial heterogeneity in lung cancer. TCRdb independently ran MiXCR on the 5' RACE reads; one entry per CDR3 protein. Here the sample spans around 110,000 distinct CDR3 sequences, 9.5% to 15% being singletons. Source: PBMCs, taken at follow-up. Source of these receptors: a male donor with early-stage non-small cell lung cancer. The CDR3 runs from the conserved cysteine through the conserved F or W. Fields, in order: J gene, clone size, V gene, D gene, CDR3 protein, CDR3 DNA. A D gene is named only where the DNA matches it firmly. Some rows have no size entry. The others give once, few or many, or a class for an expanded clone.

>TRBJ2-1|few|TRBV10-1|TRBD1
CASTPMGQVDEQFF
TGCGCCAGCACGCCTATGGGACAGGTGGATGAGCAGTTCTTC
>TRBJ1-1|few|TRBV9|.
CASSAGQINTEAFF
TGTGCCAGCAGCGCCGGACAGATCAACACTGAAGCTTTCTTT
>TRBJ2-6|.|TRBV2|.
CASGMGYGANVLTF
TGTGCCAGCGGTATGGGGTACGGGGCCAACGTCCTGACTTTC
>TRBJ1-1|few|TRBV7-6|.
CASSLDLNTEAFF
TGTGCCAGCAGCCTGGACCTGAACACTGAAGCTTTCTTT
>TRBJ2-3|few|TRBV7-9|.
CASSFRGNTDTQYF
TGTGCCAGCAGCTTCCGAGGGAACACAGATACGCAGTATTTT
>TRBJ2-7|.|TRBV6-5|.
CASSYSQGAYEQYF
TGTGCCAGCAGTTACTCGCAGGGAGCCTACGAGCAGTACTTC
>TRBJ1-2|.|TRBV5-4|.
CASSLGPGDLYGYTF
TGTGCCAGCAGCTTGGGTCCAGGTGATCTCTATGGCTACACCTTC
>TRBJ2-1|few|TRBV28|TRBD1
CASSLPRDRGLSQFF
TGTGCCAGCAGTTTACCCCGGGACAGGGGGCTTTCGCAGTTCTTC
>TRBJ1-5|few|TRBV10-3|.
CAISEMGDQPQHF
TGTGCCATCAGTGAGATGGGTGATCAGCCCCAGCATTTT
>TRBJ1-1|few|TRBV12-3/TRBV12-4|.
CASSLIHEAFF
TGTGCCAGCAGTTTAATCCATGAAGCTTTCTTT
>TRBJ2-2|few|TRBV19|TRBD1
CASKTGKMNTGELFF
TGTGCCAGTAAGACAGGGAAGATGAACACCGGGGAGCTGTTTTTT
>TRBJ1-1|.|TRBV29-1|.
CSVERGTGRGTEAFF
TGCAGCGTTGAGAGAGGAACAGGCCGAGGCACTGAAGCTTTCTTT
>TRBJ2-5|.|TRBV6-1|.
CASRLLLQETQYF
TGTGCCAGCAGACTACTGCTACAAGAGACCCAGTACTTC
>TRBJ2-1|.|TRBV29-1|TRBD1
CSVGQGAVNEQFF
TGCAGCGTGGGACAGGGGGCCGTTAATGAGCAGTTCTTC
>TRBJ2-1|.|TRBV27|TRBD2
CASSRTSGGTNEQFF
TGTGCCAGCAGTAGGACTAGCGGGGGAACTAATGAGCAGTTCTTC
>TRBJ2-2|.|TRBV7-3|.
CASSLTRAGSTGELFF
TGTGCCAGCAGCTTAACTCGGGCTGGATCTACCGGGGAGCTGTTTTTT
>TRBJ2-3|.|TRBV5-1|.
CASRERDWFKDTQYF
TGCGCCAGCAGGGAAAGAGACTGGTTTAAAGATACGCAGTATTTT
>TRBJ1-1|few|TRBV4-2|.
CASSLEQANTEAFF
TGTGCCAGCAGCCTGGAACAGGCGAACACTGAAGCTTTCTTT
>TRBJ1-2|.|TRBV28|.
CASREAGNNYGYTF
TGTGCCAGCAGAGAAGCAGGGAATAACTATGGCTACACCTTC
>TRBJ1-6|few|TRBV5-4|.
CASSLDRVAYNSPLHF
TGTGCCAGCAGCTTGGACCGGGTGGCCTATAATTCACCCCTCCACTTT
>TRBJ2-7|many|TRBV28|TRBD1
CASRDRGKLSYEQYF
TGTGCCAGCAGGGACAGGGGGAAGCTCTCCTACGAGCAGTACTTC
>TRBJ1-1|many|TRBV11-2|.
CASSHPRTVEAFF
TGTGCCAGCAGCCACCCCCGGACGGTAGAAGCTTTCTTT
>TRBJ1-5|.|TRBV15|.
CATSRDTSLKPQHF
TGTGCCACCAGCAGAGACACCTCCCTAAAGCCCCAGCATTTT
>TRBJ2-4|.|TRBV28|.
CASSLQPYGNIQYF
TGTGCCAGCAGTCTACAGCCTTACGGAAACATTCAGTACTTC
>TRBJ2-3|.|TRBV5-5|TRBD2
CASSLGTSGVDTQYF
TGTGCCAGCAGCTTGGGGACTAGCGGGGTGGATACGCAGTATTTT
>TRBJ1-2|.|TRBV4-1|.
CASSQDRDGYGYTF
TGCGCCAGCAGCCAAGACCGGGATGGCTATGGCTACACCTTC
>TRBJ2-5|few|TRBV24-1|.
CATSDPRGQETQYF
TGTGCCACCAGTGACCCCAGGGGCCAAGAGACCCAGTACTTC
>TRBJ1-2|few|TRBV20-1|TRBD1
CSARDRGDGYTF
TGCAGTGCTAGAGACAGGGGGGATGGCTACACCTTC
>TRBJ1-5|.|TRBV4-3|.
CASSQVHSNQPQHF
TGCGCCAGCAGCCAAGTCCATAGCAATCAGCCCCAGCATTTT
>TRBJ2-3|.|TRBV20-1|TRBD2
CSARVLGLAGATDTQYF
TGCAGTGCTAGGGTACTTGGTCTAGCGGGTGCCACAGATACGCAGTATTTT
>TRBJ1-6|once|TRBV2|.
CASSAGTSSSYNSPLHF
TGTGCCAGCAGTGCCGGGACATCGAGCTCCTATAATTCACCCCTCCACTTT
>TRBJ2-3|many|TRBV6-5|TRBD1
CASSDQRTGTSTDTQYF
TGTGCCAGCAGTGACCAACGGACAGGGACTAGCACAGATACGCAGTATTTT
>TRBJ1-1|.|TRBV6-6|.
CATRWTEAFF
TGTGCCACCAGGTGGACTGAAGCTTTCTTT
>TRBJ2-5|few|TRBV7-6|.
CASSSQSIGIETQYF
TGTGCCAGCAGCTCCCAATCTATAGGGATAGAGACCCAGTACTTC
>TRBJ2-2|few|TRBV12-3/TRBV12-4|.
CASSSTPNTGELFF
TGTGCCAGCAGCTCAACTCCCAACACCGGGGAGCTGTTTTTT
>TRBJ2-2|.|TRBV7-9|.
CASRRAGELFF
TGTGCCAGTCGACGGGCCGGGGAGCTGTTTTTT
>TRBJ1-1|few|TRBV5-5|.
CASTLSGTYPFF
TGTGCCAGCACCTTATCCGGGACATATCCTTTCTTT
>TRBJ2-7|.|TRBV6-2/TRBV6-3|.
CASAGTIYEQYF
TGTGCCAGCGCCGGGACAATCTACGAGCAGTACTTC
>TRBJ1-2|medium-sized|TRBV20-1|TRBD1
CSATGPGTGNYGYTF
TGCAGTGCTACGGGTCCCGGGACAGGAAACTATGGCTACACCTTC
>TRBJ2-3|few|TRBV4-2|.
CASSQDQPTDTQYF
TGTGCCAGCAGCCAAGATCAGCCTACAGATACGCAGTATTTT
>TRBJ1-4|.|TRBV7-2|TRBD1
CASSLQGARKLFF
TGTGCCAGCAGCTTGCAGGGGGCACGAAAACTGTTTTTT
>TRBJ2-7|many|TRBV7-6|TRBD1
CASSPWAGGDEQYF
TGTGCCAGCAGCCCCTGGGCAGGGGGCGACGAGCAGTACTTC
>TRBJ2-3|medium-sized|TRBV20-1|.
CSGRDPFADTQYF
TGCAGTGGAAGGGATCCTTTTGCGGATACGCAGTATTTT
>TRBJ1-2|.|TRBV12-3/TRBV12-4|.
CASSQTNPYTF
TGTGCCAGCAGTCAGACAAATCCCTACACCTTC
>TRBJ1-1|many|TRBV7-6|.
CASSLFPGDTEAFF
TGTGCCAGCAGCTTATTCCCAGGGGACACTGAAGCTTTCTTT
>TRBJ1-1|few|TRBV5-4|TRBD1
CASSLGGTGVMNTEAFF
TGTGCCAGCAGCTTGGGCGGGACAGGGGTAATGAACACTGAAGCTTTCTTT
>TRBJ2-3|.|TRBV5-1|.
CASSVGGRSTDTQYF
TGCGCCAGCAGCGTGGGGGGTCGGAGCACAGATACGCAGTATTTT
>TRBJ1-2|once|TRBV19|.
CASSQDSAYGYTF
TGTGCCAGCAGTCAGGACAGCGCCTATGGCTACACCTTC
>TRBJ1-2|few|TRBV20-1|.
CSARDLHENYGYTF
TGCAGTGCTAGAGATCTTCACGAAAACTATGGCTACACCTTC
>TRBJ2-2|many|TRBV18|.
CASTPNTGELFF
TGTGCCAGCACCCCGAACACCGGGGAGCTGTTTTTT
>TRBJ1-1|few|TRBV12-3/TRBV12-4|.
CASSPSGGREAFF
TGTGCCAGCAGCCCTTCGGGTGGACGTGAAGCTTTCTTT